This entry lists 3 T cell receptor beta chains sequenced from one sample in a study of T cell repertoires in cytomegalovirus infection. TCRdb re-derived calls from the reads in MiXCR, one entry per CDR3 protein. The sample lists hundreds of thousands of distinct CDR3 sequences; 25% to 40% were seen once. No antigen has been assigned to these receptors. The sequencing here drew on cultured CD8+ T cells from PBMCs, taken from culture after CMV antigen stimulation. The source of these receptors is a human donor in good health (CMV status not recorded). Some clones in this sample may be carry-over from other donors' samples.

The chain links TRBV27 to TRBJ2-7, with D possibly TRBD1 on 5 matching bases. Germline V lookup: CDR1 MNHEY, CDR2 SMNVEV (reference sequence). This CDR3 is built from 14 residues. Trimming removed 2 bases at V and 1 base at J, with 9 bases between. CDR3 sequence (DNA): TGTGCCAGCAGTTTAGGACAACTTTCCTACGAGCAGTACTTC. This codes for CASSLGQLSYEQYF.

The chain has TRBV19 and TRBJ1-2; 10 nucleotides line up with TRBD1. The CDR3 has 14 amino acids. V shed 2 bases, J shed 5 bases, and the junction held 2 bases outside the gene matches. Germline CDR1 reads LNHDA; CDR2 reads SQIVND (reference sequence). The CDR3 spells CASSIRGQGYGYTF. DNA for the CDR3: TGTGCCAGTAGTATAAGGGGACAGGGGTATGGCTACACCTTC.

The sample holds a few counts of this clonotype. The chain employs TRBV5-1 and TRBJ2-1; possible D gene TRBD2, 5 bases. CDR1 is SGHRS, CDR2 YFSETQ, per germline. The germline V and J ends were trimmed by 4 bases and 4 bases, with 15 bases remaining between them. The CDR3 runs 15 residues. The CDR3 sequence is CASSPSAGPYNEQFF. The CDR3 DNA reads as TGCGCCAGCAGCCCCTCGGCGGGCCCGTACAATGAGCAGTTCTTC.